The 14 T cell receptor beta chains in this list originate from one sample, sequenced in a study of monozygotic twins with inflammatory bowel disease. From its re-call of the 5' RACE reads, TCRdb lists each CDR3 protein once, without DNA. Its clone listing holds about 41,000 distinct CDR3 sequences. Specimen: blood. These receptors were taken from a human donor with ulcerative colitis or Crohn's disease, or a healthy co-twin of an affected twin (not recorded which).

This chain uses TRBV3-1 with TRBJ2-7; as DNA is missing, the TRBD2 call by TCRdb cannot be tested. This CDR3 comprises 19 residues. Germline V gene data show CDR1 as LGHDT and CDR2 as YNNKEL (reference sequence). The CDR3 is CASSQELLGEDNDRYEQYF.

The rearrangement links TRBV7-6 to TRBJ2-5; the D call from TCRdb, TRBD1, cannot be confirmed without DNA. This CDR3 contains 16 residues. From germline, CDR1 is SGHVS and CDR2 FNYEAQ. CDR3 residues: CASSRMTFGDRETQYF.

The J gene is TRBJ1-5, the V gene TRBV6-2 or TRBV6-3; TCRdb calls TRBD1, which cannot be checked without DNA. Germline V gene sequence: CDR1 MNHEY, CDR2 SVGEGT. CDR3 length equals 15 residues. The CDR3 protein is CASLAGAAYNQPQHF.

V and J are TRBV4-3 and TRBJ2-2. Germline CDR1 reads LGHNA; CDR2 reads YSLEER. This CDR3 has 13 amino acids. The CDR3 sequence: CASSQGFTGELFF.

The chain recombines TRBV5-6 with TRBJ2-1; TCRdb's D call, TRBD2, is unchecked because there is no DNA. The CDR3 covers 15 residues. Germline values: CDR1 SGHDT, CDR2 YYEEEE. The CDR3 region is CASSLRSGRRDEQFF.

The chain recombines TRBV5-1 with TRBJ1-1. The CDR3 runs to 15 residues. The germline CDR1 and CDR2 sequences are SGHRS and YFSETQ. The CDR3 loop reads CASSWPAPSNTEAFF.

This chain joins TRBV25-1 and TRBJ2-7; TCRdb selects TRBD1, and the lack of DNA leaves this call unchecked. The CDR3 is 12 residues long. Germline loops: CDR1 MGHDK, CDR2 SYGVNS. The CDR3 region is CASRRGGHEQYF.

The chain carries TRBV27 and TRBJ2-2. CDR1 MNHEY and CDR2 SMNVEV come from the germline V gene (reference sequence). This CDR3 spans 14 amino acids. Here the CDR3 reads CASSLRRNTGELFF.

The rearrangement joins TRBV21-1 to TRBJ2-1; TCRdb proposes TRBD2, but this gene call is untestable without DNA. TRBV21-1 is termed a pseudogene. The CDR3 has 13 amino acids. CDR3 amino acids: CASSPIVENEQFF.

The J gene is TRBJ1-4, the V gene TRBV9; TCRdb outputs TRBD1, but without DNA this stays unchecked. Germline-derived CDR1 and CDR2 are SGDLS and YYNGEE. The CDR3 is made up of 15 amino acids. This chain's CDR3 is CASSVGTGDNEKLFF.

The chain joins TRBV20-1 to TRBJ2-7; TCRdb's D gene call, TRBD1, goes unchecked for lack of DNA. Germline CDR1 reads DFQATT; CDR2 reads SNEGSKA (reference sequence). The CDR3 has 14 amino acids. The CDR3 spells CSATRQGPTYEQYF.

This rearrangement joins TRBV10-3 to TRBJ2-3; TCRdb's D call, TRBD1, is unchecked because there is no DNA. The CDR3 length is 13 residues. In germline, CDR1 is ENHRY, CDR2 SYGVKD. CDR3 protein: CATRQGSTDTQYF.

The chain employs TRBV24-1 and TRBJ2-3; the D gene TCRdb calls, TRBD1, cannot be checked with no DNA. CDR3 length equals 16 residues. Per germline, CDR1 KGHDR and CDR2 SFDVKD. The CDR3 is CATSDPISGTTDTQYF.

The chain joins TRBV20-1 to TRBJ2-3; with no DNA, the TCRdb D assignment of TRBD1 cannot be verified. This CDR3 comprises 12 residues. Germline loops: CDR1 DFQATT, CDR2 SNEGSKA (reference sequence). Here the CDR3 reads CSASRGLDTQYF.